This T cell receptor beta chain was found in a study of shared clonotypes between healthy human individuals. This clone has only a few counts. Trimming left V 7 bases short and J 7 bases short, with 13 bases between. CDR1 is MDHEN, CDR2 SYDVKM, per germline. This CDR3 region has 13 residues. In the original processing: With immunoSEQ giving junction-only sequences and no quality scores, filtering differed. The assay was immunoSEQ multiplex PCR, and TCRdb's table has in-frame clones only and misses some. The V and J calls and clone size are taken from that table; D and trimming were inferred from the DNA. This table has about 490,000 clones, approximately 82% appearing once.

The V gene is TRBV28, the J gene TRBJ2-2; D uncertain. The receptor was derived from a woman in her forties in good health. Some clones in this sample may be carry-over from other donors' samples. What was sequenced was PBMCs. The CDR3 nucleotides read TGTGCCAGCACGGACCCGCCTAACGGGGAGCTGTTTTTT. Amino acids: CASTDPPNGELFF.